A selection of T cell receptor beta chains follows, all from one sample in a study of PD-1 blockade in classical Hodgkin lymphoma. Data came from immunoSEQ multiplex PCR; TCRdb stores just in-frame clones and leaves some out. The sample holds tens of thousands of clones, about three quarters seen once. Sample: peripheral blood mononuclear cells (PBMCs), taken at baseline. All receptors come from a human donor with classical Hodgkin lymphoma. CDR3s include the opening cysteine and the closing phenylalanine or tryptophan. The D gene is left open where the match is weak. Clone size is stated in some rows and not others, as once, few, many or a class when expanded.

j_call clone_size v_call d_call cdr3_aa cdr3_nt
TRBJ2-3 . TRBV9 . CASSPQGLFRGRQYF TGTGCCAGCAGCCCCCAGGGACTTTTCAGGGGAAGGCAGTATTTT
TRBJ2-7 once TRBV6-5 . CASSYRPRYEQYF TGTGCCAGCAGTTACAGACCCCGCTACGAGCAGTACTTC
TRBJ1-6 few TRBV4-3 TRBD1 CASSHGQGYNSPLHF TGCGCCAGCAGCCACGGACAGGGCTATAATTCACCCCTCCACTTT
TRBJ1-5 . TRBV2 . CASLGGRNQPQHF TGTGCCAGCTTGGGCGGGCGCAATCAGCCCCAGCATTTT
TRBJ1-1 . TRBV6-1 . CASSIGQNTEAFF TGTGCCAGCAGCATAGGACAGAACACTGAAGCTTTCTTT
TRBJ2-1 . TRBV4-3 . CASSQEWGAGEQFF TGCGCCAGCAGCCAAGAATGGGGGGCCGGTGAGCAGTTCTTC
TRBJ2-1 . TRBV6-5 . CASSYDDHHNEQFF TGTGCCAGCAGTTACGACGACCACCACAATGAGCAGTTCTTC
TRBJ1-1 . TRBV19 . CASSRWEGRRNTEAFF TGTGCCAGCAGCCGATGGGAGGGGAGGAGGAACACTGAAGCTTTCTTT
TRBJ2-1 . TRBV7-8 TRBD2 CASSPSRLAGRDEQFF TGTGCCAGCAGCCCTAGCAGACTAGCGGGGCGGGATGAGCAGTTCTTC
TRBJ1-6 many TRBV6-5 . CASSIQGAQNSPLHF TGTGCCAGCAGTATCCAAGGGGCTCAAAATTCACCCCTCCACTTT
TRBJ2-7 . TRBV6-1 . CASRNRGGKAEQYF TGTGCCAGCAGGAACAGGGGAGGGAAAGCCGAGCAGTACTTC
TRBJ2-1 . TRBV5-1 . CASSLRGATYNEQFF TGCGCCAGCAGCTTACGGGGGGCAACCTACAATGAGCAGTTCTTC
TRBJ2-1 . TRBV11-1 TRBD2 CASSLAGTTYNEQFF TGTGCCAGCAGCCTAGCGGGAACTACCTACAATGAGCAGTTCTTC
TRBJ2-7 . TRBV18 TRBD1 CASSPAVTGGSSYEQYF TGTGCCAGCTCACCCGCGGTTACAGGGGGATCCTCCTACGAGCAGTACTTC
TRBJ2-7 . TRBV6-6 TRBD1 CASSYSRQGSGEQYF TGTGCCAGCAGTTACTCACGACAGGGCTCGGGCGAGCAGTACTTC
TRBJ2-3 . TRBV9 TRBD2 CARTFGGGRGPTDTQYF TGTGCCCGCACCTTCGGGGGGGGGCGGGGCCCCACAGATACGCAGTATTTT
TRBJ2-3 . TRBV10-3 TRBD2 CAISEPEKLAGGLTDTQYF TGTGCCATCAGTGAGCCGGAAAAACTAGCGGGGGGCCTCACAGATACGCAGTATTTT
TRBJ2-3 . TRBV7-2 . CASSLGTDTQYF TGTGCCAGCAGCTTAGGTACAGATACGCAGTATTTT
TRBJ2-6 once TRBV15 . CATSRDLARLSGANVLTF TGTGCCACCAGCAGAGATCTTGCCCGCCTCTCTGGGGCCAACGTCCTGACTTTC
TRBJ2-7 . TRBV9 . CASSVAVAPDYEQYF TGTGCCAGCAGCGTAGCGGTGGCGCCGGACTACGAGCAGTACTTC
TRBJ1-2 . TRBV7-2 TRBD1 CASSLATTGDYGYTF TGTGCCAGCAGCTTAGCTACAACAGGGGACTATGGCTACACCTTC
TRBJ1-6 . TRBV25-1 . CASSEAARSPLHF TGTGCCAGCAGTGAAGCGGCAAGATCACCCCTCCACTTT
TRBJ1-2 . TRBV7-2 . CASSPLRTPGPYGYTF TGTGCCAGCAGCCCCCTGAGGACGCCGGGACCTTATGGCTACACCTTC
TRBJ2-7 . TRBV2 . CASKIADTYEQYF TGTGCCAGCAAAATAGCGGATACCTACGAGCAGTACTTC
TRBJ1-1 . TRBV4-1 TRBD1 CASSQLPGQGDTEAFF TGCGCCAGCAGCCAGTTACCGGGACAGGGAGACACTGAAGCTTTCTTT
TRBJ2-2 once TRBV10-2 TRBD1 CASRGQGDSGELFF TGCGCCAGCAGGGGACAGGGGGACTCCGGGGAGCTGTTTTTT
TRBJ1-1 . TRBV4-1 . CASSILLVRNLNTEAFF TGCGCCAGCAGCATTCTACTGGTCAGGAATCTGAACACTGAAGCTTTCTTT
TRBJ1-2 few TRBV6-1 . CASINPPSEYYTF TGTGCCAGCATCAATCCTCCCTCAGAGTACTACACCTTC
TRBJ1-6 once TRBV6-5 . CASSSAGFNSPLHF TGTGCCAGCAGTTCGGCAGGGTTTAACTCACCCCTCCACTTT
TRBJ1-6 . TRBV5-1 . CASRDRVDNSPLHF TGCGCCAGCAGGGATAGGGTGGATAATTCACCCCTCCACTTT
TRBJ2-2 . TRBV6-5 . CASSYPGRTNTGELFF TGTGCCAGCAGTTACCCGGGACGGACGAACACCGGGGAGCTGTTTTTT
TRBJ2-1 few TRBV4-2 TRBD2 CASSQVLGTTALEQFF TGTGCCAGCAGCCAAGTTTTGGGGACTACCGCCCTTGAGCAGTTCTTC
TRBJ1-4 . TRBV5-1 TRBD1 CASSRDRGTNEKLFF TGCGCCAGCAGCCGAGACAGGGGCACTAATGAAAAACTGTTTTTT
TRBJ1-4 . TRBV29-1 . CSATSWTAHNEKLFF TGCAGCGCTACCTCCTGGACAGCCCATAATGAAAAACTGTTTTTT
TRBJ2-7 few TRBV4-2 . CASSQDLGVYF TGTGCCAGCAGCCAAGATCTGGGTGTGTACTTC
TRBJ2-7 . TRBV9 TRBD2 CASSYGGTYEQYF TGTGCCAGCAGTTACGGGGGGACCTACGAGCAGTACTTC
TRBJ1-6 . TRBV11-2 . CASRPTGGQSPLHF TGTGCCAGCAGACCAACCGGAGGGCAATCACCCCTCCACTTT
TRBJ2-3 few TRBV10-1 TRBD2 CASSPGLAGTYTDTQYF TGCGCCAGCAGTCCCGGACTAGCGGGGACCTACACAGATACGCAGTATTTT
TRBJ1-2 . TRBV2 . CASSIDSHGYTF TGTGCCAGCAGCATCGACTCGCACGGCTACACCTTC
TRBJ2-2 once TRBV6-6 . CASSPPLGTGELFF TGTGCCAGCAGTCCACCCCTAGGAACCGGGGAGCTGTTTTTT
TRBJ1-6 . TRBV11-2 . CASSLDSRNSPLHF TGTGCCAGCAGCCTGGACAGTCGTAATTCACCCCTCCACTTT
TRBJ1-1 . TRBV5-5 . CASSLGGSGLNTEAFF TGTGCCAGCAGCTTGGGGGGTAGCGGCCTGAACACTGAAGCTTTCTTT
TRBJ1-5 . TRBV19 . CASSIGQSSNQPQHF TGTGCCAGTAGTATCGGACAGTCCTCCAATCAGCCCCAGCATTTT
TRBJ1-2 . TRBV5-1 . CASNPGGTRGYTF TGCGCCAGTAATCCGGGGGGTACTCGGGGCTACACCTTC
TRBJ1-3 . TRBV12-5 . CASGPGGGNIIYF TGTGCTAGTGGTCCCGGGGGAGGAAACATCATATATTTT